The sequence of this T cell receptor beta chain was determined in a study of blood T cell repertoires in COVID-19. Clones were read by immunoSEQ multiplex PCR, and TCRdb kept only the in-frame ones, dropping some. The sample consists of tens of thousands of clones, about 81% of them appearing once. V lost 2 bases and J lost 7, with 5 bases in between. This CDR3 contains 12 residues. Germline CDR1 is MNHEY and CDR2 is SVGAGI. The TCR sequence derives from a human donor in a cohort sampled during active COVID-19. The chain is built from TRBV6-5 and TRBJ2-2; D unresolved. The sample comprised peripheral blood. CDR3 DNA: TGTGCCAGCAGTTACCCTAGCGGGGAGCTGTTTTTT. Translated, it gives CASSYPSGELFF.